This T cell receptor (beta chain) is drawn from a study of neoadjuvant anti-PD-1 for oral cavity cancer. Study findings and constraints: Non-responders to neoadjuvant nivolumab had significantly more clonal PBMC T cells than responders.

V lost 2 bases to trimming and J lost 3 bases; unmatched junction nucleotides: 4. Germline V gives CDR1 SGDLS, CDR2 YYNGEE. This CDR3 has 16 amino acids. About this clone itself: What it binds is unknown.

Clones were sequenced by immunoSEQ multiplex PCR, and TCRdb holds only the in-frame ones, with some missing. The repertoire has 14,000 or so clones, less than 80% of them found once; the top ten carry 2.9%. The chain is built from TRBV9 and TRBJ2-3; the match to TRBD2 covers 12 bases. This material consisted of PBMCs, taken before nivolumab (anti-PD-1) treatment. This TCR came from a person aged 35 to 85 with oral cavity squamous cell carcinoma. The CDR3 spells CASSVLAGGVTDTQYF. CDR3 coding DNA: TGTGCCAGCAGCGTTCTAGCGGGAGGGGTAACAGATACGCAGTATTTT.